The 23 T cell receptor beta chains reported below all come from one sample, sequenced in a study of beta chain features in type 1 diabetes. Every isolated RNA sample was fully reverse transcribed, so sequencing captured expressed TCRB transcripts. Produced via immunoSEQ multiplex PCR; TCRdb's table is partial and in-frame only. The sample yields under 250,000 clones, less than 15% seen once. The sequencing sample was made of naive CD4+ T cells from blood. These receptors all stem from a woman in her thirties or forties in good health.

The chain employs TRBV4-3 and TRBJ1-2, with 8 bases that match TRBD1. This CDR3 contains 16 residues. The V segment lost 0 bases and the J segment 4 bases; nucleotides outside the gene matches: 7. CDR1 and CDR2 from the germline V gene are LGHNA and YSLEER. Here the CDR3 DNA reads TGCGCCAGCAGCCAAGACCAGGGGGCAGGGATCTATGGCTACACCTTC. This sequence encodes CASSQDQGAGIYGYTF.

This sequence joins TRBV27 and TRBJ1-2; TRBD1 aligns across 7 bases. CDR3 length: 15 amino acids. Trimming removed 4 bases from V and 4 bases from J; junction bases left unmatched: 9. The germline CDR1 and CDR2 sequences are MNHEY and SMNVEV (reference sequence). This CDR3 is CASSSTGGQIYGYTF. The CDR3 DNA sequence: TGTGCCAGCAGTTCGACCGGGGGACAGATCTATGGCTACACCTTC.

This clone has only a few counts. The chain links TRBV7-2 to TRBJ2-7, with 9 bases that match TRBD2. The V gene's germline CDR1 is SGHTA and CDR2 FQGNSA. After removal of 5 bases from V and 3 bases from J, the junction contained 8 bases not matched to a gene. CDR3 length: 15 residues. CDR3 sequence (DNA): TGTGCCAGCAGCCCCGATGGTAGCGGGGGCTACGAGCAGTACTTC. Its protein is CASSPDGSGGYEQYF.

This sequence joins TRBV2 and TRBJ2-3, with 11 bases that match TRBD2. The junction had 2 bases not matched to a gene; V was cut back by 5 bases and J by 1 base. Germline V gene data show CDR1 as SNHLY and CDR2 as FYNNEI. The CDR3 consists of 15 residues. The CDR3 here is CASSKLAGGTDTQYF. DNA for the CDR3: TGTGCCAGCAGTAAACTAGCGGGGGGCACAGATACGCAGTATTTT.

The chain has TRBV4-1 and TRBJ1-5; D perhaps matches TRBD1 (6 bases). The V end lost 3 bases, the J end lost 5 bases, and 17 bases lay between the germline ends. The germline CDR1 and CDR2 sequences are MGHRA and YSYEKL. The CDR3 covers 16 residues. CDR3 nucleotides: TGCGCCAGCAGCCAGGGTTTTGGGACATACGATCAGCCCCAGCATTTT. Amino acid sequence: CASSQGFGTYDQPQHF.

In its sample, this clone was seen a few times. The gene calls are TRBV5-1 and TRBJ2-3, with D possibly matching TRBD2 (7 bases). V was shortened by 0 bases and J by 4 bases, with 12 bases between the two germline ends. The germline CDR1 and CDR2 sequences are SGHRS and YFSETQ. The CDR3 is 15 amino acids. Here the CDR3 reads CASSLEGGGADTQYF. CDR3 in DNA: TGCGCCAGCAGCTTGGAGGGAGGGGGAGCAGATACGCAGTATTTT.

The chain uses TRBV19 and TRBJ2-5; 8 bases are shared with TRBD1. This CDR3 has 14 residues. CDR1 is LNHDA and CDR2 is SQIVND in the germline V gene (reference sequence). V was clipped by 6 bases and J by 5 bases; unmatched bases: 8. The CDR3 protein is CASSDRGGIETQYF. As DNA, the CDR3 is TGTGCCAGTAGCGACAGGGGCGGGATTGAGACCCAGTACTTC.

The table lists this clone with a few counts. The V gene is TRBV5-6, the J gene TRBJ1-4, with D maybe TRBD1 (5 bases). CDR1 is SGHDT, CDR2 YYEEEE, per germline. V was pared by 3 bases and J by 7 bases, with 13 bases between. The CDR3 contains 14 residues. The CDR3 reads CASSYRTGGEKLFF. The CDR3 nucleotides are TGTGCCAGCAGCTACAGGACCGGGGGTGAAAAACTGTTTTTT.

This clone was seen a handful of times. The chain recombines TRBV19 with TRBJ1-5; tentative D call: TRBD1 (6 bases). Per germline, CDR1 LNHDA and CDR2 SQIVND (reference sequence). Trimming took 2 bases from V and 3 from J, leaving 11 bases between them. This CDR3 region has 15 residues. The CDR3 coding sequence is TGTGCCAGTAGTATAAGGGGGGGGTACAATCAGCCCCAGCATTTT. Its translation is CASSIRGGYNQPQHF.

The rearrangement links TRBV5-1 to TRBJ2-1, with 10 bases that match TRBD2. CDR1 is SGHRS, CDR2 YFSETQ, per germline. The V and J ends lost 2 bases and 5 bases, in that order; junction bases with no gene match: 4. The CDR3 extends over 15 amino acids. The CDR3 nucleotides are TGCGCCAGCAGCTTTGGACTAGCGGAGCACAATGAGCAGTTCTTC. This codes for CASSFGLAEHNEQFF.

This clone was seen a handful of times. This chain uses TRBV9 with TRBJ2-7, with D hard to call. V was clipped by 4 bases and J by 4 bases, with 15 bases between them. In germline, CDR1 is SGDLS, CDR2 YYNGEE. The CDR3 has 14 amino acids. The CDR3 DNA reads as TGTGCCAGCAGCCGAGCAGGCACGACATACGAGCAGTACTTC. The encoded protein is CASSRAGTTYEQYF.

This chain joins TRBV5-1 and TRBJ2-2, with D hard to call. The germline CDR1 and CDR2 sequences are SGHRS and YFSETQ. V was trimmed by 0 bases and J by 3 bases, leaving 9 bases between them. The CDR3 has 15 residues. CDR3 sequence: CASSLVTSYTGELFF. CDR3 DNA sequence: TGCGCCAGCAGCTTGGTGACATCGTACACCGGGGAGCTGTTTTTT.

This rearrangement joins TRBV7-9 to TRBJ2-5, with D unclear. Trimming cost V 4 bases and J 4 bases, with 22 bases left between them. Germline V lookup: CDR1 SEHNR, CDR2 FQNEAQ (reference sequence). CDR3 length equals 17 residues. CDR3 DNA sequence: TGTGCCAGCAGCTCCTACGGTGTTATCGCAGGCAGAGAGACCCAGTACTTC. Residues: CASSSYGVIAGRETQYF.

The chain couples TRBV11-2 to TRBJ2-3; D is unclear. CDR1 is SGHAT, CDR2 FQNNGV, per germline. The CDR3 extends over 16 amino acids. The V gene lost 0 bases and the J gene lost 0 bases, with 10 bases spanning the gap. The CDR3 DNA reads as TGTGCCAGCAGCTTAGACGGGTTACCTAGCACAGATACGCAGTATTTT. This sequence encodes CASSLDGLPSTDTQYF.

The rearrangement links TRBV14 to TRBJ1-6, with 7 bases that match TRBD1. CDR3 length: 19 residues. The ends lost 0 bases at V and 9 bases at J; junction bases unmatched: 17. The V gene's germline CDR1 is SGHDN and CDR2 FVKESK. The CDR3 DNA follows: TGTGCCAGCAGCCAAGACGTATCTTGGGAGACAGGGAGCGCTTCACCCCTCCACTTT. Protein product: CASSQDVSWETGSASPLHF.

In regard to this clone: The sample has other DNA sequences that encode this CDR3 too. This chain uses TRBV7-2 with TRBJ2-7; D ambiguous. V lost 1 base and J 2 bases, leaving 3 bases between the germline ends. CDR1 is SGHTA, CDR2 FQGNSA, per germline. The CDR3 loop spans 12 amino acids. The CDR3 loop is CASSLDTYEQYF. Here the CDR3 DNA reads TGTGCCAGCAGCTTAGATACCTACGAGCAGTACTTC.

This clone occurred a few times. The chain carries TRBV5-1 and TRBJ1-4, with D uncertain. This CDR3 is built from 14 residues. Germline values: CDR1 SGHRS, CDR2 YFSETQ. The V end lost 2 bases, the J end lost 8 bases, and 13 bases lay between the germline ends. CDR3 residues: CASSFRRAEEKLFF. The DNA for the CDR3 is TGCGCCAGCAGCTTCAGAAGAGCGGAGGAAAAACTGTTTTTT.

The chain has TRBV19 and TRBJ2-1, with 8 bases lining up with TRBD2. V lost 7 bases, J lost 12 bases, and 8 bases stayed unmatched. This CDR3 has 12 amino acids. CDR1 is LNHDA and CDR2 is SQIVND in the germline V gene (reference sequence). The CDR3 coding sequence is TGTGCCAGTACCTACCCCGGGGGGGCGCAGTTCTTC. Translating gives CASTYPGGAQFF.

This clone has a handful of counts. The V and J genes are TRBV7-2 and TRBJ2-7; 10 positions match TRBD1. CDR1 SGHTA and CDR2 FQGNSA come from the germline V gene. There are 14 residues in the CDR3. V shed 5 bases and J 2 bases; nucleotides not matched to a gene: 3. The DNA of the CDR3 is TGTGCCAGCAGCCCGGACAGGGGGGCCTACGAGCAGTACTTC. It specifies CASSPDRGAYEQYF. The complete variable domain, with remaining parts taken from reference TRBV7-2 and TRBJ2-7, reads GAGVSQSPSNKVTEKGKDVELRCDPISGHTALYWYRQSLGQGLEFLIYFQGNSAPDKSGLPSDRFSAERTGGSVSTLTIQRTQQEDSAVYLCASSPDRGAYEQYFGPGTRLTVT.

The chain employs TRBV7-8 and TRBJ2-3; 10 nucleotides agree with TRBD2. Germline CDR1 SGHVS, CDR2 FQNEAQ. J gave up 8 bases and V 0 bases, and 8 bases lay outside the gene matches. The length of the CDR3 is 16 residues. CDR3 in DNA: TGTGCCAGCAGCTTAGCAAGAGCGGGGGGGCCTGGTACGCAGTATTTT. It encodes CASSLARAGGPGTQYF.

A few counts support this clone. The rearrangement uses TRBV6-4 and TRBJ1-2; D is uncertain. This CDR3 region has 14 residues. V was pared by 2 bases and J by 3 bases, with 10 bases between. CDR1 MRHNA and CDR2 SNTAGT come from the germline V gene. CDR3 in DNA: TGTGCCAGCAGTGACGAACCGAGGGACTATGGCTACACCTTC. This sequence encodes CASSDEPRDYGYTF.

There are a few counts of this clone. The rearrangement links TRBV6-6 to TRBJ1-4, with TRBD1 as a possible D gene (5 bases). CDR1 and CDR2 from the germline V gene are MNHNY and SVGAGI (reference sequence). There are 15 residues in the CDR3. Trimming took 7 bases from V and 0 from J, leaving 12 bases between them. CDR3 region: CASIRDFSTNEKLFF. DNA for the CDR3: TGTGCCAGCATAAGGGACTTTTCAACTAATGAAAAACTGTTTTTT.

This sequence joins TRBV18 and TRBJ1-1; D may be TRBD1 (5 bases). In germline, CDR1 is KGHSH, CDR2 LQKENI. Trimming took off 3 bases at V and 4 bases at J, with 21 bases between the two ends. This CDR3 region has 17 residues. The CDR3 is CASSPEVGFGGSTEAFF. In DNA form, the CDR3 reads TGTGCCAGCTCACCGGAAGTAGGGTTCGGGGGTTCCACTGAAGCTTTCTTT. Drawing the rest from reference TRBV18 and TRBJ1-1, the complete variable domain is NAGVMQNPRHLVRRRGQEARLRCSPMKGHSHVYWYRQLPEEGLKFMVYLQKENIIDESGMPKERFSAEFPKEGPSILRIQQVVRGDSAAYFCASSPEVGFGGSTEAFFGQGTRLTVV.